This TCR beta chain was identified in a study of monozygotic twins with inflammatory bowel disease. Overall study results and limits: Support was absent for any single strong signal or clonotype linked to IBD. It was in IBD patients that TCRbeta diversity (inverse Simpson) was lower than in healthy co-twins.

On this clonotype: The antigen is undetermined.

TCRdb re-called the 5' RACE reads; every CDR3 protein appears as one record, without DNA. The repertoire table contains some 150,000 distinct CDR3 sequences. This CDR3 has 16 amino acids. Per the germline V gene, CDR1 is LGHDT and CDR2 is YNNKEL (reference sequence). The clonotype comes from a human donor with ulcerative colitis or Crohn's disease, or a healthy co-twin of an affected twin (not recorded which). This chain links TRBV3-1 with TRBJ2-3; absent DNA, TCRdb's TRBD2 call cannot be checked. The sequenced sample was blood. The CDR3 sequence: CASSQEQFRGTDTQYF.